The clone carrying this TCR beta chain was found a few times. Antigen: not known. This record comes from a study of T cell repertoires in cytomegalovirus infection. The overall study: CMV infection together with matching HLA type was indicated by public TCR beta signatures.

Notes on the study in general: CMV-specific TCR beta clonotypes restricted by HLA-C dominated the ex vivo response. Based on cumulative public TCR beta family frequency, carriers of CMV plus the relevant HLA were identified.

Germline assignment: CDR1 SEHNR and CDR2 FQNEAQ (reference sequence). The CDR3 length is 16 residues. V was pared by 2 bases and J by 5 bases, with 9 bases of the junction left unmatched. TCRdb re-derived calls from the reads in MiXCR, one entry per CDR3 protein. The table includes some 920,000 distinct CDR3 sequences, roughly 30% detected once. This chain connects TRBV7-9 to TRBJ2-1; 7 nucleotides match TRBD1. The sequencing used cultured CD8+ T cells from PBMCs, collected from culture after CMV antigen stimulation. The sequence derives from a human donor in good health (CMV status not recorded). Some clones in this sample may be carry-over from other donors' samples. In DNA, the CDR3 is TGTGCCAGCAGCTTAAATCGACAGGGTTATAACAATGAGCAGTTCTTC. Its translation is CASSLNRQGYNNEQFF. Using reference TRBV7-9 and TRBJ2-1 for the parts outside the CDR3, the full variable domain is DTGVSQNPRHKITKRGQNVTFRCDPISEHNRLYWYRQTLGQGPEFLTYFQNEAQLEKSRLLSDRFSAERPKGSFSTLEIQRTEQGDSAMYLCASSLNRQGYNNEQFFGPGTRLTVL.